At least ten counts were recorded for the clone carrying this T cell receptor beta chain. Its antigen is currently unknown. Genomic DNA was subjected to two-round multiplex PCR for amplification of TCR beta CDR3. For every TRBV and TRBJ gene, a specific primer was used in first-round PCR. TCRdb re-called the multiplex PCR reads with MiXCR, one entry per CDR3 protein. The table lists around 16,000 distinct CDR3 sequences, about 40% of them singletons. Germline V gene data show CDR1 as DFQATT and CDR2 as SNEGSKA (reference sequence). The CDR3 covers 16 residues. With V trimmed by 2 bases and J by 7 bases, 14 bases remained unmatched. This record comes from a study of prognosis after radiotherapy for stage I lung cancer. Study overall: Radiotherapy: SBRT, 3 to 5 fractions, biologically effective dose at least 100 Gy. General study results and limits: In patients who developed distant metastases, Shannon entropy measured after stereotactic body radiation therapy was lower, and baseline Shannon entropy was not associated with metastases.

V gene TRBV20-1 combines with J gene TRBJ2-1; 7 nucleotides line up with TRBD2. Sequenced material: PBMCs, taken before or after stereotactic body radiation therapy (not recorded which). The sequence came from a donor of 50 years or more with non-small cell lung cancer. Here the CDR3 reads CSARPQGREGLNEQFF. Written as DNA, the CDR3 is TGCAGTGCTAGACCCCAAGGGAGGGAGGGCTTGAATGAGCAGTTCTTC.